This entry lists 30 T cell receptor beta chains sequenced from one sample in a study of OX40 agonist ivuxolimab in advanced cancers. Assay used: immunoSEQ multiplex PCR; TCRdb lists only in-frame clones, some missing. The sample contains tens of thousands of clones, around 92% of which appear only once. Source: CD4+ or CD8+ T cells sorted from blood, taken in a trial of the OX40 agonist ivuxolimab. The receptors were sampled from an adult with an advanced solid tumor such as melanoma, head and neck, liver or kidney cancer.

The rearrangement joins TRBV5-4 to TRBJ2-2, with D maybe TRBD1 (6 bases). V lost 4 bases, J lost 2 bases, and 12 bases lay in between. CDR1 and CDR2 from the germline V gene are SGHNT and YYREEE (reference sequence). The CDR3 contains 15 residues. The CDR3 reads CASSPRTVNTGELFF. The CDR3 DNA sequence: TGTGCCAGCAGCCCGAGGACAGTAAACACCGGGGAGCTGTTTTTT.

This chain uses TRBV9 with TRBJ2-2; TRBD2 aligns across 7 bases. This CDR3 is 16 amino acids long. Germline assignment: CDR1 SGDLS and CDR2 YYNGEE. Trimming removed 4 bases from V and 4 bases from J; junction bases left unmatched: 10. CDR3 sequence reads: CASSHLSGGGTGELFF. DNA for the CDR3: TGTGCCAGCAGCCACTTGTCGGGGGGAGGCACCGGGGAGCTGTTTTTT.

The V and J genes are TRBV15 and TRBJ2-1, with D maybe TRBD2 (6 bases). Trimming removed 5 bases at V and 8 bases at J, with 10 bases between. The CDR3 length is 12 residues. The germline V gene encodes CDR1 LNHNV and CDR2 YYDKDF (reference sequence). For the CDR3, the DNA is TGTGCCACCAGCGCGGGGAGCGATGAGCAGTTCTTC. Residues: CATSAGSDEQFF.

This chain connects TRBV7-9 to TRBJ1-2; D unclear. The germline V gene encodes CDR1 SEHNR and CDR2 FQNEAQ (reference sequence). V lost 3 bases, J lost 2 bases, and 7 bases lay in between. The length of the CDR3 is 13 residues. The CDR3, as DNA: TGTGCCAGCAGCTTTACAGAAAACTATGGCTACACCTTC. This translates into CASSFTENYGYTF.

The chain employs TRBV7-9 and TRBJ2-7; TRBD1 matches at 11 bases. The V segment lost 5 bases and the J segment 4 bases; nucleotides outside the gene matches: 4. The CDR3 is 14 residues long. In germline, CDR1 is SEHNR, CDR2 FQNEAQ (reference sequence). The CDR3 sequence is CASSRTGGEYEQYF. DNA for the CDR3: TGTGCCAGCAGCAGGACAGGGGGCGAATACGAGCAGTACTTC.

J is TRBJ1-2 and V is TRBV9, with D unresolved. This CDR3 has 12 amino acids. The V end lost 1 base, the J end lost 7 bases, and 8 bases lay between the germline ends. Per the germline V gene, CDR1 is SGDLS and CDR2 is YYNGEE. CDR3 bases: TGTGCCAGCAGCGTAAGCAGTGGTGGCTACACCTTC. This codes for CASSVSSGGYTF.

The gene calls are TRBV11-3 and TRBJ1-1, with TRBD1 as a possible D gene (5 bases). The CDR3 covers 15 residues. V was trimmed by 4 bases and J by 0 bases, leaving 12 bases between them. Germline values: CDR1 SGHNT, CDR2 YENEEA. The CDR3 DNA reads as TGTGCCAGCAGCTCCGCTGAGGGGATGAACACTGAAGCTTTCTTT. Translating it yields CASSSAEGMNTEAFF.

The chain employs TRBV19 and TRBJ1-1; 8 bases line up with TRBD1. With 4 bases clipped from V and 4 bases from J, the junction kept 2 bases outside the gene matches. Germline V lookup: CDR1 LNHDA, CDR2 SQIVND (reference sequence). There are 13 residues in the CDR3. The CDR3 here is CASSTTGGTEAFF. The CDR3 DNA reads TGTGCCAGTAGTACAACAGGGGGCACTGAAGCTTTCTTT.

The rearrangement links TRBV21-1 to TRBJ2-4. TRBV21-1 is termed a pseudogene. CDR3 length: 10 amino acids. The CDR3 sequence is CASSPGGQYF. The DNA of the CDR3 is TGTGCCAGCAGCCCGGGCGGACAGTACTTC.

The gene calls are TRBV9 and TRBJ2-1; no firm D call. The V gene's germline CDR1 is SGDLS and CDR2 YYNGEE. This CDR3 contains 11 residues. V lost 3 bases, J lost 10 bases, and 8 bases lay in between. CDR3 protein: CASSALAEQFF. The CDR3 nucleotides are TGTGCCAGCAGCGCTTTGGCAGAGCAGTTCTTC.

The chain combines TRBV9 with TRBJ2-7; the D gene is possibly TRBD1 (5 bases). Trimming stripped 3 bases from V and 0 bases from J, with 13 bases between. CDR1 and CDR2 from the germline V gene are SGDLS and YYNGEE. The CDR3 consists of 15 residues. For the CDR3, the DNA is TGTGCCAGCAGCGAAGATGGCAGGGCCTCCTACGAGCAGTACTTC. Translated: CASSEDGRASYEQYF.

This sequence joins TRBV6-1 and TRBJ2-1; D is undetermined. CDR3 size: 19 residues. The germline V gene encodes CDR1 MNHNS and CDR2 SASEGT. V lost 1 base and J lost 4, with 23 bases in between. This CDR3 is CASSEGTRLPTLPYNEQFF. CDR3 bases: TGTGCCAGCAGTGAAGGGACCAGACTCCCTACTTTACCATACAATGAGCAGTTCTTC.

The V gene is TRBV13, the J gene TRBJ2-1, with 12 bases that match TRBD2. Germline V gene data show CDR1 as PRHDT and CDR2 as FYEKMQ (reference sequence). The J segment lost 8 bases and the V segment lost 5 bases, leaving 4 bases of the junction unmatched. This CDR3 contains 14 residues. The CDR3 sequence: CASSQGLAGDEQFF. CDR3 coding DNA: TGTGCCAGCAGCCAGGGACTAGCGGGTGATGAGCAGTTCTTC.

V is TRBV6-5 and J is TRBJ2-2; D not resolved. CDR1 and CDR2 (germline): MNHEY, SVGAGI. Trimming stripped 2 bases from V and 0 bases from J, with 4 bases between. The CDR3 extends over 14 amino acids. The CDR3 DNA reads TGTGCCAGCAGTTACGGGGCGAACACCGGGGAGCTGTTTTTT. Translation: CASSYGANTGELFF.

The chain couples TRBV18 to TRBJ2-1, with no clear D. The V end lost 2 bases, the J end lost 8 bases, and 19 bases lay between the germline ends. The germline V gene has CDR1 KGHSH and CDR2 LQKENI. The CDR3 covers 16 residues. In nucleotides, the CDR3 is TGTGCCAGCTCACCAAGACCATTGTCGTTTTATGATGAGCAGTTCTTC. Translated, it gives CASSPRPLSFYDEQFF.

The rearrangement links TRBV7-6 to TRBJ2-5, with a weak D call TRBD1 (7 bases). Germline CDR1 and CDR2: SGHVS and FNYEAQ. Trimming left V 8 bases short and J 4 bases short, with 14 bases between. The CDR3 sequence is 13 residues long. The DNA for the CDR3 is TGTGCCAGCTCAGGGGGGACCCCAGAGACCCAGTACTTC. Its translation is CASSGGTPETQYF.

In this sample, this clone turned up once. The V call is TRBV4-3, the J call TRBJ1-2; TRBD1 aligns across 12 bases. The CDR3 totals 16 residues. V lost 0 bases to trimming and J lost 8 bases; unmatched junction nucleotides: 7. Germline V gene lookup returns CDR1 LGHNA and CDR2 YSLEER. The CDR3 coding sequence is TGCGCCAGCAGCCAAGATAAGGGACAGGGGGCTCTCGGCTACACCTTC. It translates to CASSQDKGQGALGYTF.

V and J are TRBV19 and TRBJ2-1; possibly TRBD2 for D (6 bases). Per the germline V gene, CDR1 is LNHDA and CDR2 is SQIVND (reference sequence). The CDR3 loop spans 15 amino acids. Trimming removed 3 bases at V and 3 bases at J, with 12 bases between. The CDR3 is CASSMTSSLYNEQFF. In DNA, the CDR3 is TGTGCCAGTAGTATGACTAGTTCTCTCTACAATGAGCAGTTCTTC.

The CDR3 sequence: CASSVNPGWNTEAFF. DNA for the CDR3: TGTGCCAGCAGCGTAAACCCAGGTTGGAACACTGAAGCTTTCTTT. V and J are TRBV7-3 and TRBJ1-1; the D is unclear. The CDR3 is 15 amino acids. Between the trimmed V and J ends, which lost 5 bases and 1 base, there was a span of 14 bases. The germline V gene has CDR1 SGHTA and CDR2 FQGTGA.

J is TRBJ1-1 and V is TRBV7-2, with 7 bases identical to TRBD1. The CDR3 is 16 amino acids. CDR1 and CDR2 from the germline V gene are SGHTA and FQGNSA. V shed 3 bases, J shed 1 base, and the junction held 8 bases outside the gene matches. Written as DNA, the CDR3 is TGTGCCAGCAGCTTTAGACAGGGATATCCGAACACTGAAGCTTTCTTT. The encoded protein is CASSFRQGYPNTEAFF.

The chain carries TRBV4-3 and TRBJ1-2; D is unclear. The CDR3 sequence is 11 residues long. Germline loops: CDR1 LGHNA, CDR2 YSLEER. V shed 1 base and J shed 8 bases, with 5 bases lying between them. The CDR3 region has the DNA TGCGCCAGCAGCCAAGGGGAAGGCTACACCTTC. This encodes CASSQGEGYTF.

The rearrangement joins TRBV15 to TRBJ2-1; D is perhaps TRBD2 (5 bases). Germline assignment: CDR1 LNHNV and CDR2 YYDKDF (reference sequence). The V gene lost 3 bases and the J gene lost 15 bases, with 15 bases spanning the gap. The CDR3 has 12 amino acids. The chain's CDR3 is CATSSLGRKGFF. CDR3 sequence (DNA): TGTGCCACCAGCAGTTTAGGGAGAAAGGGGTTCTTC.

By frequency in the sample, this clone is medium-sized. The CDR3 coding sequence is TGTGCCAGCAGTTACGAGGGGGGAGTTGGCTACACCTTC. It is translated as CASSYEGGVGYTF. The gene calls are TRBV6-5 and TRBJ1-2; D is perhaps TRBD1 (6 bases). The CDR3 length is 13 residues. Germline V gives CDR1 MNHEY, CDR2 SVGAGI. With 2 bases removed from V and 7 bases from J, the gap between germline ends came to 11 bases.

The rearrangement links TRBV6-5 to TRBJ1-1; 8 bases match TRBD1. Per germline, CDR1 MNHEY and CDR2 SVGAGI. CDR3 size: 13 residues. Trimming took 6 bases from V and 0 from J; bases not matched to a gene: 0. The chain's CDR3 is CASRGQVNTEAFF. The CDR3 nucleotides read TGTGCCAGCAGGGGACAGGTGAACACTGAAGCTTTCTTT.

The chain links TRBV4-3 to TRBJ1-1, with no clear D. Trimming stripped 3 bases from V and 0 bases from J, with 8 bases between. The CDR3 extends over 14 amino acids. CDR1 is LGHNA, CDR2 YSLEER, per germline. CDR3 residues: CASSHSLMNTEAFF. CDR3 sequence (DNA): TGCGCCAGCAGCCATTCTCTCATGAACACTGAAGCTTTCTTT.

This sequence joins TRBV7-9 and TRBJ1-5; tentative D call: TRBD1 (5 bases). CDR3 length: 15 amino acids. Trimming pared 1 base from V and 1 base from J, leaving 8 bases between. CDR1 SEHNR and CDR2 FQNEAQ come from the germline V gene (reference sequence). The CDR3 DNA follows: TGTGCCAGCAGCTTAGGGGGCTTGAGCAATCAGCCCCAGCATTTT. Translated, it gives CASSLGGLSNQPQHF. The entire variable domain, with the rest obtained from reference TRBV7-9 and TRBJ1-5, is as follows: DTGVSQNPRHKITKRGQNVTFRCDPISEHNRLYWYRQTLGQGPEFLTYFQNEAQLEKSRLLSDRFSAERPKGSFSTLEIQRTEQGDSAMYLCASSLGGLSNQPQHFGDGTRLSIL.

This chain links TRBV7-2 with TRBJ2-7, with unresolved D. CDR1 SGHTA and CDR2 FQGNSA come from the germline V gene. Between the trimmed V and J ends, which lost 4 bases and 0 bases, there was a span of 7 bases. There are 13 residues in the CDR3. CDR3 nucleotides: TGTGCCAGCAGCTCCCGGTCCTCCTACGAGCAGTACTTC. Its protein product is CASSSRSSYEQYF. Full variable domain (remainder filled in from reference TRBV7-2 and TRBJ2-7): GAGVSQSPSNKVTEKGKDVELRCDPISGHTALYWYRQSLGQGLEFLIYFQGNSAPDKSGLPSDRFSAERTGGSVSTLTIQRTQQEDSAVYLCASSSRSSYEQYFGPGTRLTVT.

DNA for the CDR3: TGTGCCAGCAGTGAAGCTTGGGACAGGCCGCGGCAGTTCTTC. Protein product: CASSEAWDRPRQFF. This chain uses TRBV2 with TRBJ2-1, with 8 bases lining up with TRBD1. Germline CDR1 reads SNHLY; CDR2 reads FYNNEI. The V segment lost 0 bases and the J segment 12 bases; nucleotides outside the gene matches: 7. The CDR3 runs to 14 residues.

This clone was counted once. The rearrangement uses TRBV19 and TRBJ2-3, with TRBD2 identical over 7 bases. The CDR3 is 17 residues long. Trimming took 3 bases from V and 6 from J; bases not matched to a gene: 15. The germline V gene has CDR1 LNHDA and CDR2 SQIVND (reference sequence). DNA for the CDR3: TGTGCCAGTAGTATTGAGGGAGCGGGGCCTCCGGGCGATACGCAGTATTTT. Encoded protein: CASSIEGAGPPGDTQYF.

This clone was counted between two and nine times. The chain employs TRBV4-2 and TRBJ2-7, with TRBD1 as a possible D gene (6 bases). This CDR3 spans 12 amino acids. CDR1 and CDR2 (germline): LGHNA, YNFKEQ. V lost 5 bases and J 5 bases, leaving 10 bases between the germline ends. The CDR3 DNA is TGTGCCAGCAGCACTAACAGGGACGAGCAGTACTTC. Encoded protein: CASSTNRDEQYF.